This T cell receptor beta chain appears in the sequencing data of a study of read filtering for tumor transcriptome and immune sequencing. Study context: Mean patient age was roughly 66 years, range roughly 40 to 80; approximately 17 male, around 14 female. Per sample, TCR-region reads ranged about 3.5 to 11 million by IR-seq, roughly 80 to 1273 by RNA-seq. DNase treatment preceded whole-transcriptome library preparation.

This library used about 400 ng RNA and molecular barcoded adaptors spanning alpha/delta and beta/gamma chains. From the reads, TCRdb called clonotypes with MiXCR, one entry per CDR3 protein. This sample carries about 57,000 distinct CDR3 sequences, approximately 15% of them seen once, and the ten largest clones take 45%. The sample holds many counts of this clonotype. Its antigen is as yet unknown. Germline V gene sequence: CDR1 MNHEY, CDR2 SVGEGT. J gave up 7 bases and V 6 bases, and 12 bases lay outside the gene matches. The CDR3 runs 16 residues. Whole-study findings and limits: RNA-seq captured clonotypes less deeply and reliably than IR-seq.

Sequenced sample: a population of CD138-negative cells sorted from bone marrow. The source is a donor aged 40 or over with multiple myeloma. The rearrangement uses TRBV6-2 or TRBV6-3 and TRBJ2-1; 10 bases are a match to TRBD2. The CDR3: CASSFSGRARTNEQFF. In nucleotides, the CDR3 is TGTGCCAGCAGCTTCAGCGGGAGGGCCAGAACGAATGAGCAGTTCTTC.